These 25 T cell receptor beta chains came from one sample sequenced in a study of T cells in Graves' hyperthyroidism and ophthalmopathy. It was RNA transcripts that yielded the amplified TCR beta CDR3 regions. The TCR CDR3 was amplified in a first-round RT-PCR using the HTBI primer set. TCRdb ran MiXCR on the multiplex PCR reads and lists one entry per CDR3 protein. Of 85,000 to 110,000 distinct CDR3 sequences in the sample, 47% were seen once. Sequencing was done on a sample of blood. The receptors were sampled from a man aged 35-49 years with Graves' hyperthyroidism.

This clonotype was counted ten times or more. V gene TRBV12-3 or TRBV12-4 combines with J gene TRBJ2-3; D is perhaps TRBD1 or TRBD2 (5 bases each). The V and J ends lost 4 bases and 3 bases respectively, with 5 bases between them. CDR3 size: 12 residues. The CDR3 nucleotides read TGTGCCAGCAGTTGGGGGACAGATACGCAGTATTTT. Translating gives CASSWGTDTQYF.

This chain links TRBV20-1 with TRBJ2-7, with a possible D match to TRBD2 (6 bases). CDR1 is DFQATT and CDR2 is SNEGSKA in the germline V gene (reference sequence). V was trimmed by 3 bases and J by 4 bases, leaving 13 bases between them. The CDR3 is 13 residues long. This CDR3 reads CSARGLRDYEQYF. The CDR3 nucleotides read TGCAGTGCTAGGGGACTCCGGGATTACGAGCAGTACTTC.

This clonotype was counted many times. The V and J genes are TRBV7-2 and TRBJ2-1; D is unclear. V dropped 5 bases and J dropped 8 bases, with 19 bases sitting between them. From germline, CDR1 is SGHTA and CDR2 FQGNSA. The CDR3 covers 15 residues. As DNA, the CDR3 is TGTGCCAGCAGCCCCCAATCGGGCGGCTTCGATGAGCAGTTCTTC. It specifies CASSPQSGGFDEQFF.

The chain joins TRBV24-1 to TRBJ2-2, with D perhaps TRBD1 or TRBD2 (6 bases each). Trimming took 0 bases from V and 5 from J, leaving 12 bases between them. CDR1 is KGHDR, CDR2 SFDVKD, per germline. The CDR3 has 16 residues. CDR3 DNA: TGTGCCACCAGTGATTTGAAAAGGGGGGAAACCGGGGAGCTGTTTTTT. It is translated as CATSDLKRGETGELFF.

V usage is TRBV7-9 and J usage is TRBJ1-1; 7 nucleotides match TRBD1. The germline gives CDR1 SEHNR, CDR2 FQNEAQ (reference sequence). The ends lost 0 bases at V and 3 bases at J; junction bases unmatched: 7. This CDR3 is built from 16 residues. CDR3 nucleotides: TGTGCCAGCAGCTTAGCGGGTAGGGGGCAAGACACTGAAGCTTTCTTT. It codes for CASSLAGRGQDTEAFF.

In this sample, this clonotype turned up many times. The CDR3, as DNA: TGTGCCAGTAGTTCATCAGGGGGCAGAAGGGAAAAACTGTTTTTT. Protein sequence: CASSSSGGRREKLFF. The chain uses TRBV19 and TRBJ1-4; 8 bases map to TRBD1. Germline CDR1 reads LNHDA; CDR2 reads SQIVND (reference sequence). The CDR3 has 15 residues. V shed 5 bases, J shed 8 bases, and the junction held 10 bases outside the gene matches.

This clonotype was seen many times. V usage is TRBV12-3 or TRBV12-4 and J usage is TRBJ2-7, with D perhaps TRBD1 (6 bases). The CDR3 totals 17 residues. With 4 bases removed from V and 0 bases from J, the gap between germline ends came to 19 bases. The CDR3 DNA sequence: TGTGCCAGCAGTTCAGGGCCCGCAGGGGTGGGCTCCTACGAGCAGTACTTC. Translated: CASSSGPAGVGSYEQYF.

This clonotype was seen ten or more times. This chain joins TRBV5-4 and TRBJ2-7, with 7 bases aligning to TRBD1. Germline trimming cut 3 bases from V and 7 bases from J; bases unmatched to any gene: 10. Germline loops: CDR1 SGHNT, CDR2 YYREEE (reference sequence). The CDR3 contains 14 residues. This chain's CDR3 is CASSSQDRPLEQYF. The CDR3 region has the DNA TGTGCCAGCAGCTCCCAGGACAGGCCGTTGGAGCAGTACTTC.

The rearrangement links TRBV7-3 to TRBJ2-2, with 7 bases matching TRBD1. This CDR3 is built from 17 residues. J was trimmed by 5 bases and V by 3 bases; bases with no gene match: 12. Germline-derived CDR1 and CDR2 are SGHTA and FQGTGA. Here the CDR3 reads CASSFQGGPPATGELFF. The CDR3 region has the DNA TGTGCCAGCAGCTTTCAAGGGGGCCCTCCGGCGACCGGGGAGCTGTTTTTT. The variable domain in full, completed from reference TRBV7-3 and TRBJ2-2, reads GAGVSQTPSNKVTEKGKYVELRCDPISGHTALYWYRQSLGQGPEFLIYFQGTGAADDSGLPNDRFFAVRPEGSVSTLKIQRTERGDSAVYLCASSFQGGPPATGELFFGEGSRLTVL.

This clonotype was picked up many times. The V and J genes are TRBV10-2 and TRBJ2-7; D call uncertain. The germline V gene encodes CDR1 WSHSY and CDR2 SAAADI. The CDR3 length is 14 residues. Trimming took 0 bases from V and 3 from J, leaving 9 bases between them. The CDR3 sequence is CASSESSDLYEQYF. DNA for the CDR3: TGCGCCAGCAGTGAGTCCTCGGACCTCTACGAGCAGTACTTC.

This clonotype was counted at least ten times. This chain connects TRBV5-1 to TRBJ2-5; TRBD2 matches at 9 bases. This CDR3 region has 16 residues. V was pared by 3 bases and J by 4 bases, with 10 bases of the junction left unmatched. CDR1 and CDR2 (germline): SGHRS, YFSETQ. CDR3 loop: CASSSGLAGLGETQYF. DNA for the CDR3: TGCGCCAGCAGCTCGGGGCTAGCGGGATTAGGAGAGACCCAGTACTTC.

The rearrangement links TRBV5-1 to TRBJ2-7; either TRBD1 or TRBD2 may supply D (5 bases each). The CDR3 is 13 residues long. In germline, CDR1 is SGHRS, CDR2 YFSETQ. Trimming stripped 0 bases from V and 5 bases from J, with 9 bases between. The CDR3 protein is CASSLGGVHEQYF. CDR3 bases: TGCGCCAGCAGCTTGGGAGGGGTCCACGAGCAGTACTTC.

The CDR3 DNA sequence: TGTGCCAGCAGCCGGGAGGACAGGGGCTCCTACGAGCAGTACTTC. It is translated as CASSREDRGSYEQYF. The J gene is TRBJ2-7, the V gene TRBV9; TRBD1 matches at 9 bases. The CDR3 runs to 15 residues. Germline V CDR1 and CDR2: SGDLS, YYNGEE. V dropped 4 bases and J dropped 0; count of bases not matched to a gene: 5.

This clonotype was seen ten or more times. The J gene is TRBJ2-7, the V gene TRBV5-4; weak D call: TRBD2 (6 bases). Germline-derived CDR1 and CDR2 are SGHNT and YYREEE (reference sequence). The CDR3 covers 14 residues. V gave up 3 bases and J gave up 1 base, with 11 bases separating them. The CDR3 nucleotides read TGTGCCAGCAGCTCCCGCGGAGGGTCCTACGAGCAGTACTTC. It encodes CASSSRGGSYEQYF. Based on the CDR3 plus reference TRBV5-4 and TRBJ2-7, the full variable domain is ETGVTQSPTHLIKTRGQQVTLRCSSQSGHNTVSWYQQALGQGPQFIFQYYREEENGRGNFPPRFSGLQFPNYSSELNVNALELDDSALYLCASSSRGGSYEQYFGPGTRLTVT.

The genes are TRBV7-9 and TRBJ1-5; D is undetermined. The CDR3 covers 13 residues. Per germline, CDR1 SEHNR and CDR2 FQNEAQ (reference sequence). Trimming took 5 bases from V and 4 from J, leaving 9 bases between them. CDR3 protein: CASSSRLNQPQHF. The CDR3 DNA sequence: TGTGCCAGCAGCAGCAGGCTGAATCAGCCCCAGCATTTT. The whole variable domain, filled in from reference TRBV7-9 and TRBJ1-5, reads DTGVSQNPRHKITKRGQNVTFRCDPISEHNRLYWYRQTLGQGPEFLTYFQNEAQLEKSRLLSDRFSAERPKGSFSTLEIQRTEQGDSAMYLCASSSRLNQPQHFGDGTRLSIL.

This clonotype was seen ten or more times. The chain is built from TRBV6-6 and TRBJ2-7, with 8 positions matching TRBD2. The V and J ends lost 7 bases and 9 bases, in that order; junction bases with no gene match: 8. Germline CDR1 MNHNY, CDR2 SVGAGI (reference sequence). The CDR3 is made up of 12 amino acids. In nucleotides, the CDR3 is TGTGCCAGCACCGGCTCCGGGGGGGCGCAGTACTTC. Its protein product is CASTGSGGAQYF.

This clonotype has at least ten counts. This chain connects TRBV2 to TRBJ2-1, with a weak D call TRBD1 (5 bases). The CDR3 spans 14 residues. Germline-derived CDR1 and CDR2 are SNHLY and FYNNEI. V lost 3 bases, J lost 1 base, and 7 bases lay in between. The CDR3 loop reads CASSERQSYNEQFF. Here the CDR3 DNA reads TGTGCCAGCAGTGAGCGACAGTCCTACAATGAGCAGTTCTTC.

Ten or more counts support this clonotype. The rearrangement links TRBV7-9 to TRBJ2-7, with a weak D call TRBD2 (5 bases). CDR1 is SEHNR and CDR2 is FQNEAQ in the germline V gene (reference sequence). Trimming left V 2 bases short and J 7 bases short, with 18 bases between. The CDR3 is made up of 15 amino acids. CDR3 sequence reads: CASSLFGNWLWEQYF. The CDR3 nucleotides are TGTGCCAGCAGCTTATTCGGGAACTGGCTATGGGAGCAGTACTTC.

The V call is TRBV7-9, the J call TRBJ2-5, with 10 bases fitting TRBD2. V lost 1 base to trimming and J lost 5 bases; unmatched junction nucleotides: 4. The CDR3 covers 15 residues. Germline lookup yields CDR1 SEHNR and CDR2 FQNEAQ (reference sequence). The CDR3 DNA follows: TGTGCCAGCAGCTTAGTTACTAGCGGGGTGGAGACCCAGTACTTC. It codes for CASSLVTSGVETQYF.

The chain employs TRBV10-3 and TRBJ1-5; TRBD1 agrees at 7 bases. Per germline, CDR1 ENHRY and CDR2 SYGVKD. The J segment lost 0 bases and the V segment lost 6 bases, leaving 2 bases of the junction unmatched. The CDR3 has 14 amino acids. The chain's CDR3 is CAIRDRDSNQPQHF. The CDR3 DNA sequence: TGTGCCATCAGAGACAGGGATAGCAATCAGCCCCAGCATTTT.

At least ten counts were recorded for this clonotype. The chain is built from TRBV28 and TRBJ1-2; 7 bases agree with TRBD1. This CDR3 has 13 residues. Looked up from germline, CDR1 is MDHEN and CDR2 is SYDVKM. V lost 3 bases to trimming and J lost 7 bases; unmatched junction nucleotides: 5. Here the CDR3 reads CASSLQGEGGYTF. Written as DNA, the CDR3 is TGTGCCAGCAGTTTGCAGGGGGAGGGTGGCTACACCTTC.

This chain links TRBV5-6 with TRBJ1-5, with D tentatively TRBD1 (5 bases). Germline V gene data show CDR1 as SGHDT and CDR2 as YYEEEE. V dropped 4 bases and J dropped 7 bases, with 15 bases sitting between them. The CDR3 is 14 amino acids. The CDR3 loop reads CASSLRGEKQPQHF. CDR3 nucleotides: TGTGCCAGCAGCCTCCGGGGCGAGAAGCAGCCCCAGCATTTT.

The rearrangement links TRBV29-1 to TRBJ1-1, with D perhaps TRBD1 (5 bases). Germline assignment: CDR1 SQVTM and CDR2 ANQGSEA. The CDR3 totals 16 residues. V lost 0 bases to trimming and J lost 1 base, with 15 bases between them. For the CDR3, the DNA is TGCAGCGTTGAAGAGAGGGCAGGCGGGACGAACACTGAAGCTTTCTTT. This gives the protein CSVEERAGGTNTEAFF.

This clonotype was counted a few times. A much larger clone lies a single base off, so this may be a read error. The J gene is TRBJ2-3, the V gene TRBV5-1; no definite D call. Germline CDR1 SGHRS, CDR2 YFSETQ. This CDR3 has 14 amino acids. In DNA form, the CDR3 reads TGCGCCAGCAGCTGGAGTAACAGACCAGATATGCAGTATTTT. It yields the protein CASSWSNRPDMQYF.

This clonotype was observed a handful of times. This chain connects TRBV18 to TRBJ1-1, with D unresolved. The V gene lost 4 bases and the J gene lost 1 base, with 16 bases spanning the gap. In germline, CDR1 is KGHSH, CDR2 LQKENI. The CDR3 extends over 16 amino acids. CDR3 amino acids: CASSLYGLDKNTEAFF. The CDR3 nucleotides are TGTGCCAGCTCACTGTACGGTTTAGACAAGAACACTGAAGCTTTCTTT.